Listed here are 15 T cell receptor beta chains from one sample, sequenced in a study of blood T cell repertoires in COVID-19. Here immunoSEQ multiplex PCR was the method, and the copy in TCRdb shows in-frame clones only, minus some. The table has roughly 200,000 clones, approximately 86% seen once. Material: PBMCs or T cells enriched from blood (not recorded which). The receptors originated from a woman aged 25-40 years who had been exposed to COVID-19.

The chain has TRBV6-6 and TRBJ2-3; 10 bases line up with TRBD2. With 6 bases clipped from V and 5 bases from J, the junction kept 8 bases outside the gene matches. The CDR3 is made up of 15 amino acids. The V gene's germline CDR1 is MNHNY and CDR2 SVGAGI (reference sequence). CDR3 DNA: TGTGCCAGCAGGAACGGGGGGACTAGCGTAGATACGCAGTATTTT. Its translation: CASRNGGTSVDTQYF.

V is TRBV30 and J is TRBJ2-1; D gene uncertain. V was pared by 0 bases and J by 0 bases, with 12 bases between. The CDR3 contains 16 residues. From germline, CDR1 is GTSNPN and CDR2 SVGIG (reference sequence). CDR3 DNA: TGTGCCTGGAGTGTAGATTTTAGATTCTCCTACAATGAGCAGTTCTTC. Protein product: CAWSVDFRFSYNEQFF.

The rearrangement links TRBV12-2 to TRBJ2-1; TRBD2, as called in the table, went unchecked against the DNA. TRBV12-2 is annotated as a pseudogene. CDR3 length: 14 residues. The CDR3 loop reads CASRPPWGDNEQFF. The CDR3 DNA reads TGTGCAAGTCGCCCACCTTGGGGGGACAATGAGCAGTTCTTC.

V is TRBV5-4 and J is TRBJ1-4, with TRBD1 matching over 7 bases. Germline V gives CDR1 SGHNT, CDR2 YYREEE (reference sequence). Trimming cost V 0 bases and J 8 bases; bases outside gene matches: 7. This CDR3 contains 15 residues. DNA for the CDR3: TGTGCCAGCAGCTTGGCCGGAGGGGGCAGCGAAAAACTGTTTTTT. Its translation is CASSLAGGGSEKLFF.

This clone appeared a single time. The chain recombines TRBV9 with TRBJ1-2; TRBD1 might be the D (6 bases). V was shortened by 3 bases and J by 4 bases, with 22 bases between the two germline ends. The length of the CDR3 is 17 residues. Germline CDR1 reads SGDLS; CDR2 reads YYNGEE. CDR3 protein: CASSGPGRDTQGYGYTF. The CDR3 bases are TGTGCCAGCAGCGGACCCGGACGGGACACCCAGGGCTATGGCTACACCTTC.

The genes are TRBV5-1 and TRBJ2-3, with 9 bases matching TRBD2. V gave up 0 bases and J gave up 3 bases; unmatched junction bases: 5. The CDR3 is 16 amino acids. CDR1 and CDR2 (germline): SGHRS, YFSETQ. The DNA for the CDR3 is TGCGCCAGCAGCTTGGTCCCGACTAGCGGTACAGATACGCAGTATTTT. Protein sequence: CASSLVPTSGTDTQYF.

The chain combines TRBV6-5 with TRBJ1-2, with D tentatively TRBD1 (6 bases). V was shortened by 6 bases and J by 3 bases, with 11 bases between the two germline ends. This CDR3 spans 13 amino acids. Germline lookup yields CDR1 MNHEY and CDR2 SVGAGI. The CDR3 sequence: CASSVDSYYGYTF. The CDR3 DNA reads as TGTGCCAGCAGCGTGGACAGCTACTATGGCTACACCTTC.

This chain joins TRBV4-1 and TRBJ1-5, with D unresolved. V was shortened by 0 bases and J by 5 bases, with 5 bases between the two germline ends. Per germline, CDR1 MGHRA and CDR2 YSYEKL. This CDR3 contains 13 residues. The CDR3 sequence is CASSQDQYQPQHF. CDR3 DNA sequence: TGCGCCAGCAGCCAAGATCAGTATCAGCCCCAGCATTTT.

The chain is built from TRBV11-1 and TRBJ2-5, with TRBD1 matching 10 bases. V was clipped by 0 bases and J by 7 bases; unmatched bases: 11. Germline CDR1 is SGHAT and CDR2 is FQDESV (reference sequence). The CDR3 sequence is 17 residues long. CDR3 amino acids: CASSLAAGTGDIVTQYF. Written as DNA, the CDR3 is TGTGCCAGCAGCTTAGCTGCGGGGACAGGGGATATCGTGACCCAGTACTTC. Full variable domain (outside the CDR3, taken from reference TRBV11-1 and TRBJ2-5): EAEVAQSPRYKITEKSQAVAFWCDPISGHATLYWYRQILGQGPELLVQFQDESVVDDSQLPKDRFSAERLKGVDSTLKIQPAELGDSAMYLCASSLAAGTGDIVTQYFGPGTRLLVL.

The chain employs TRBV2 and TRBJ1-1; 8 nucleotides align to TRBD1. V lost 6 bases to trimming and J lost 4 bases; unmatched junction nucleotides: 7. CDR1 is SNHLY and CDR2 is FYNNEI in the germline V gene. CDR3 size: 14 residues. CDR3: CASRGDRFPTEAFF. Here the CDR3 DNA reads TGTGCCAGCAGAGGGGACAGGTTTCCCACTGAAGCTTTCTTT.

This chain uses TRBV28 with TRBJ1-4; possibly TRBD1 for D (6 bases). Looked up from germline, CDR1 is MDHEN and CDR2 is SYDVKM. This CDR3 has 15 amino acids. Trimming pared 1 base from V and 8 bases from J, leaving 14 bases between. The DNA for the CDR3 is TGTGCCAGCAGTTTATACCAGGGGTTGGGAGAAAAACTGTTTTTT. Its protein product is CASSLYQGLGEKLFF. Looking up the rest from reference TRBV28 and TRBJ1-4 gives the full variable domain: DVKVTQSSRYLVKRTGEKVFLECVQDMDHENMFWYRQDPGLGLRLIYFSYDVKMKEKGDIPEGYSVSREKKERFSLILESASTNQTSMYLCASSLYQGLGEKLFFGSGTQLSVL.

The V call is TRBV2, the J call TRBJ2-3; D remains ambiguous. The germline V and J ends were trimmed by 6 bases and 0 bases, with 4 bases remaining between them. Germline V gene sequence: CDR1 SNHLY, CDR2 FYNNEI. The CDR3 extends over 12 amino acids. This CDR3 reads CASRASTDTQYF. In DNA, the CDR3 is TGTGCCAGCAGGGCTAGCACAGATACGCAGTATTTT. Filled out from reference TRBV2 and TRBJ2-3, the complete variable domain reads EPEVTQTPSHQVTQMGQEVILRCVPISNHLYFYWYRQILGQKVEFLVSFYNNEISEKSEIFDDQFSVERPDGSNFTLKIRSTKLEDSAMYFCASRASTDTQYFGPGTRLTVL.

A few counts support this clone. V and J are TRBV3-1 (or the pseudogene TRBV3-2) and TRBJ1-2, with 9 bases matching TRBD1. J gave up 2 bases and V 4 bases, and 5 bases lay outside the gene matches. Per the germline V gene, CDR1 is LGHDT and CDR2 is YNNKEL (reference sequence). CDR3 size: 15 residues. Written as DNA, the CDR3 is TGTGCCAGCAGCCCCGGACAGGGGAAGAACTATGGCTACACCTTC. Protein sequence: CASSPGQGKNYGYTF.

The CDR3 loop is CASRKWGDNQPQHF. The DNA for the CDR3 is TGTGCCAGCAGAAAGTGGGGGGACAATCAGCCCCAGCATTTT. The chain carries TRBV6-5 and TRBJ1-5, with a possible D match to TRBD1 (5 bases). Germline CDR1 reads MNHEY; CDR2 reads SVGAGI. This CDR3 is 14 amino acids long. Trimming took 6 bases from V and 3 from J, leaving 12 bases between them.

The gene calls are TRBV10-3 and TRBJ1-1, with D unclear. V was trimmed by 6 bases and J by 0 bases, leaving 14 bases between them. Germline V gene lookup returns CDR1 ENHRY and CDR2 SYGVKD. The CDR3 spans 15 residues. The DNA for the CDR3 is TGTGCCATCAGCCCCCGAGCCGGGGTGAACACTGAAGCTTTCTTT. Translating it yields CAISPRAGVNTEAFF.